This T cell receptor beta chain is drawn from a study of T and B cells in COVID-19 patients. Study overall: Critical illness requiring mechanical ventilation or extracorporeal membrane oxygenation affected about 65% of the 20 active-infection patients.

TRB rearrangements were amplified by multiplex PCR with BIOMED2 TRB-A/B primers. One entry per CDR3 protein results from TCRdb running MiXCR on the multiplex PCR reads. The sample lists 5,000 to 6,000 distinct CDR3 sequences, roughly 29% occurring once. This clonotype was found a few times. Germline CDR1 reads WSHSY; CDR2 reads SAAADI. The CDR3 sequence is 11 residues long. V gave up 11 bases and J gave up 8 bases; unmatched junction bases: 7. From blood, roughly 220-550 ng of genomic DNA served as TRB template. The TCR sequence derives from a human donor with active COVID-19. Material: blood. The V call is TRBV10-2, the J call TRBJ1-2; the match to TRBD1 covers 8 bases. CDR3: CAVGQGDGYTF. The CDR3 region has the DNA TGCGCCGTCGGACAGGGCGACGGCTACACCTTC.